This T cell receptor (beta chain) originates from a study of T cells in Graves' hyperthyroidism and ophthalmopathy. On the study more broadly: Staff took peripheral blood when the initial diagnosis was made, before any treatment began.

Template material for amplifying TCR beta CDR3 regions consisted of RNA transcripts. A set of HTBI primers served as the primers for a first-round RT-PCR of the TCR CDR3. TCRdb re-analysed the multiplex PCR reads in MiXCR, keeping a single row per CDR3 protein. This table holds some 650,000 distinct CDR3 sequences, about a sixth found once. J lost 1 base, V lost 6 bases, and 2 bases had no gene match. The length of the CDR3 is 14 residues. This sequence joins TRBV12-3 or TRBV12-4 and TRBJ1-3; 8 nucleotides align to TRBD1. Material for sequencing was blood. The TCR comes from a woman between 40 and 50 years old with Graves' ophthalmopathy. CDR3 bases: TGTGCCAGCAGCTGGACAGGGTCTGGAAACACCATATATTTT. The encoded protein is CASSWTGSGNTIYF.